This T cell receptor (beta chain) is from a study of T cell responses to AZD1222 COVID-19 vaccine. Study-wide context: Samples with a second dose at about 4 or about 12 weeks were pooled together. Study conclusions and caveats: Spike-wide vaccine-associated CD4 TCRs dominated at 160-218 and 743-854. A mostly white British donor set with more females was recruited, and clonal diversity was possibly underestimated. Baseline serology detected seropositivity in only 5 to 7 AZD1222 recipients.

Assay: immunoSEQ multiplex PCR; the TCRdb copy retains only in-frame clones and omits some. The table has around 180,000 clones, 80% to 90% seen once; the top ten hold approximately 0.5%. V lost 2 bases and J 1 base, leaving 8 bases between the germline ends. This CDR3 has 14 residues. From germline, CDR1 is SGHAT and CDR2 FQNNGV. As to this clone: Its cognate antigen is unknown.

The sample was peripheral blood, taken on day 0 of AZD1222 vaccination. The receptor was derived from an adult in good health. The gene calls are TRBV11-2 and TRBJ1-1; D remains ambiguous. Here the CDR3 reads CASSLLGTNTEAFF. CDR3 nucleotides: TGTGCCAGCAGCTTACTGGGCACGAACACTGAAGCTTTCTTT. The variable domain in full, with the rest retrieved from reference TRBV11-2 and TRBJ1-1, is EAGVAQSPRYKIIEKRQSVAFWCNPISGHATLYWYQQILGQGPKLLIQFQNNGVVDDSQLPKDRFSAERLKGVDSTLKIQPAKLEDSAVYLCASSLLGTNTEAFFGQGTRLTVV.